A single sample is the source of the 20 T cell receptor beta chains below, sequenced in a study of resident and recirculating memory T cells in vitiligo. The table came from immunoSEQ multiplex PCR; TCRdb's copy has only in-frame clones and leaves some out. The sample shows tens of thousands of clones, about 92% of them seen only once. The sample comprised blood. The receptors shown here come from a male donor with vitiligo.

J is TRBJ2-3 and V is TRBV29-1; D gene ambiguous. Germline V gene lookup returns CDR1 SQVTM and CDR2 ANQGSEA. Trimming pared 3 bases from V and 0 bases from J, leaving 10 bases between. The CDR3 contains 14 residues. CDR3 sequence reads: CSVEQVPSTDTQYF. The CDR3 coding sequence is TGCAGCGTTGAGCAGGTACCTAGCACAGATACGCAGTATTTT.

The CDR3 sequence: CASRRDFPGNTIYF. The CDR3 DNA sequence: TGTGCCAGTAGAAGGGACTTTCCTGGAAACACCATATATTTT. The genes are TRBV19 and TRBJ1-3; D perhaps matches TRBD1 (5 bases). From germline, CDR1 is LNHDA and CDR2 SQIVND (reference sequence). Trimming took 6 bases from V and 2 from J, leaving 11 bases between them. CDR3 length equals 14 residues.

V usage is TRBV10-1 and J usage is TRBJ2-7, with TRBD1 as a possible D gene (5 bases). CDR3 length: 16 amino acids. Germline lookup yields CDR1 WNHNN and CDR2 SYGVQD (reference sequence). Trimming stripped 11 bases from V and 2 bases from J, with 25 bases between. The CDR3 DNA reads TGCGCCCCCAAGCCCCCCTCACAGGCTACCACCTACGAGCAGTACTTC. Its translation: CAPKPPSQATTYEQYF.

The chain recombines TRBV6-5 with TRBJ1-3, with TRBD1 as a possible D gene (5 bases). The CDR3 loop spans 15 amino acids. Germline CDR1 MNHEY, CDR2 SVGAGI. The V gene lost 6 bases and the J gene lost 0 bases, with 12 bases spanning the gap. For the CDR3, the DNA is TGTGCCAGCAGCCTGGACATTCGCTCTGGAAACACCATATATTTT. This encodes CASSLDIRSGNTIYF.

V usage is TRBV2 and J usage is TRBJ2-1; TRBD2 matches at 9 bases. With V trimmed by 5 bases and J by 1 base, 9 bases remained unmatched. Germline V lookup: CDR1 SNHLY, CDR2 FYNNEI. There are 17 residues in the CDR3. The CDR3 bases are TGTGCCAGCAGTATTCCGACTAGCGGCAGATCCTACAATGAGCAGTTCTTC. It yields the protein CASSIPTSGRSYNEQFF.

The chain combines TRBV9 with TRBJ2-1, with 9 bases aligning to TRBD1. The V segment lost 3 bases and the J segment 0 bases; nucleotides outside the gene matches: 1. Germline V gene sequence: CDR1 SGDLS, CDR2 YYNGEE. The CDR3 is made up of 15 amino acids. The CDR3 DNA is TGTGCCAGCAGCGGGGGACAGGGCTCCTACAATGAGCAGTTCTTC. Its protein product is CASSGGQGSYNEQFF.

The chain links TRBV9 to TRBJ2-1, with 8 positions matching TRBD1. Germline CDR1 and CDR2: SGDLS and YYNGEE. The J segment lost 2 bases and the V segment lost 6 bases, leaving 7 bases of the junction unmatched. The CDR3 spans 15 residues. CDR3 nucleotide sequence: TGTGCCAGCACACTGACAGGGGACACCTACAATGAGCAGTTCTTC. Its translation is CASTLTGDTYNEQFF.

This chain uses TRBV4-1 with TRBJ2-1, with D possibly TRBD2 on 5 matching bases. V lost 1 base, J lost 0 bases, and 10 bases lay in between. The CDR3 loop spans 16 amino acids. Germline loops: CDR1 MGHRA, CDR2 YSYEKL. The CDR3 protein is CASSQVEGRSYNEQFF. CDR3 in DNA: TGCGCCAGCAGCCAAGTTGAGGGCCGCTCCTACAATGAGCAGTTCTTC.

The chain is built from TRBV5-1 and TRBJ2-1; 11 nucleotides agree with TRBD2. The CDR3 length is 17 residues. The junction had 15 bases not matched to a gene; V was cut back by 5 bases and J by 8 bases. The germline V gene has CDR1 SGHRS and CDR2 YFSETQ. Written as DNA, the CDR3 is TGCGCCAGCAGAAGGGGAGGAACTAGCGGGAGTTTACATGAGCAGTTCTTC. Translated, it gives CASRRGGTSGSLHEQFF.

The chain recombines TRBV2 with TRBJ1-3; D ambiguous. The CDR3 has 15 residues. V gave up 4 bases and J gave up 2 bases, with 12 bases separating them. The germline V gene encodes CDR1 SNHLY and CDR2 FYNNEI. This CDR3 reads CASSVEGGTGNTIYF. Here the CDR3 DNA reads TGTGCCAGCAGTGTCGAGGGAGGTACTGGAAACACCATATATTTT.

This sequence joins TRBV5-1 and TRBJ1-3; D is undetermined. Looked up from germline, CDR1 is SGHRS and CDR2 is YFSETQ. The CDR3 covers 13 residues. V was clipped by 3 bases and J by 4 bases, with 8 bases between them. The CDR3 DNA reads TGCGCCAGCAGCTCCCTCGGGGGAAACACCATATATTTT. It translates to CASSSLGGNTIYF. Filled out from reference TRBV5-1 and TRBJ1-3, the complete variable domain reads KAGVTQTPRYLIKTRGQQVTLSCSPISGHRSVSWYQQTPGQGLQFLFEYFSETQRNKGNFPGRFSGRQFSNSRSEMNVSTLELGDSALYLCASSSLGGNTIYFGEGSWLTVV.

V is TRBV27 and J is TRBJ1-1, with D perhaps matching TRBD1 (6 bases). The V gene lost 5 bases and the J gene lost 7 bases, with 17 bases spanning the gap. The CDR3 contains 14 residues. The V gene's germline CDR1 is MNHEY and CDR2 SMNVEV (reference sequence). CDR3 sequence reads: CASSQVRGQLEAFF. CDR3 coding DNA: TGTGCCAGCAGTCAAGTTAGAGGACAGCTTGAAGCTTTCTTT.

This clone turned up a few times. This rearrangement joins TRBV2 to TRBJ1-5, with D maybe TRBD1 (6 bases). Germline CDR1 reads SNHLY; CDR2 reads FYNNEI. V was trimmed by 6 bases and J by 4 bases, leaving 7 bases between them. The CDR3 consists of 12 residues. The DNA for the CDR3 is TGTGCCAGCAGGGACAGTAATCAGCCCCAGCATTTT. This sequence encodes CASRDSNQPQHF.

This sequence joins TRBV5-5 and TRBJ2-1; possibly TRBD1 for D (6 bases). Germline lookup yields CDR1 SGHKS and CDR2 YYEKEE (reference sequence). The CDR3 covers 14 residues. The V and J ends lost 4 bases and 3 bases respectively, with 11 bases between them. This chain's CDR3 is CASSDLRGYNEQFF. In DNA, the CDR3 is TGTGCCAGCAGCGACCTCAGGGGCTACAATGAGCAGTTCTTC. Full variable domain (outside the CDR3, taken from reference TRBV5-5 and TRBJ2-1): DAGVTQSPTHLIKTRGQQVTLRCSPISGHKSVSWYQQVLGQGPQFIFQYYEKEERGRGNFPDRFSARQFPNYSSELNVNALLLGDSALYLCASSDLRGYNEQFFGPGTRLTVL.

In DNA form, the CDR3 reads TGTGCCAGCAGTGATTTCAAGGGACTAGCGGGGTTGGGGCAGTATTTT. Protein: CASSDFKGLAGLGQYF. The chain couples TRBV25-1 to TRBJ2-3, with TRBD2 matching over 13 bases. CDR1 and CDR2 (germline): MGHDK, SYGVNS. The J segment lost 11 bases and the V segment lost 3 bases, leaving 11 bases of the junction unmatched. The CDR3 runs to 16 residues.

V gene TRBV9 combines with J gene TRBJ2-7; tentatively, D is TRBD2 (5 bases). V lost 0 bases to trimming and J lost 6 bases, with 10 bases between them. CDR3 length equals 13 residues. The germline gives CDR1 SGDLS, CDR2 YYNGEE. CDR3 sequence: CASSVGGISEQYF. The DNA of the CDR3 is TGTGCCAGCAGCGTAGGAGGGATCAGCGAGCAGTACTTC.

The CDR3 bases are TGTGCCAGCAGTGAACTGAGAAAGGGGACTGAAGCTTTCTTT. This sequence encodes CASSELRKGTEAFF. The J gene is TRBJ1-1, the V gene TRBV6-1; the D gene is possibly TRBD1 (5 bases). The V end was cut by 2 bases, the J end by 5 bases, with 12 bases between. CDR1 and CDR2 (germline): MNHNS, SASEGT. The CDR3 is 14 residues long.

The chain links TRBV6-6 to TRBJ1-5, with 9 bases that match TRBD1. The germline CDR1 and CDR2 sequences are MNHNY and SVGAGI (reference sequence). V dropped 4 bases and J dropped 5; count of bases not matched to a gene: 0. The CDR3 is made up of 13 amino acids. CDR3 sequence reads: CASSWTGDQPQHF. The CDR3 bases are TGTGCCAGCAGTTGGACAGGGGATCAGCCCCAGCATTTT.

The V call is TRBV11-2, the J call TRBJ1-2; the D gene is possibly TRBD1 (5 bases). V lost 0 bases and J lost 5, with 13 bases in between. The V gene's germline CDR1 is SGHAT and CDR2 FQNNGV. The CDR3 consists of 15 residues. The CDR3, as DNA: TGTGCCAGCAGCTTAGAGTACAACCGGGGGTATGGCTACACCTTC. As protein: CASSLEYNRGYGYTF.

CDR3 sequence: CASSGRQGHSGNEQFF. The CDR3 DNA sequence: TGTGCCAGCAGCGGGCGACAGGGTCACAGTGGGAATGAGCAGTTCTTC. The J gene is TRBJ2-1, the V gene TRBV21-1; no DNA check was done on the table's D call, TRBD1. TRBV21-1 is a recognized pseudogene. This CDR3 has 16 residues.